Listed here are 17 T cell receptor beta chains from one sample, sequenced in a study of T cells in women clearing cervical HPV infection. Sequencing was performed with immunoSEQ multiplex PCR; in TCRdb, only in-frame clones are kept and a portion is missing. The ten top clones account for 10%, within a sample of about 12,000 clones. The sample consisted of blood buffy coat. These receptors were collected from a woman between 18 and 70 years old with a cervical HPV16 infection that either progressed to CIN3+ or cleared (not recorded which).

Regarding this clone: The read stops 3 residues short of the end of the CDR3; the missing end is completed from the germline J gene. V usage is TRBV5-6 and J usage is TRBJ2-2, with D perhaps matching TRBD1 (6 bases). Trimming cost V 1 base and J 3 bases, with 10 bases left between them. Germline V lookup: CDR1 SGHDT, CDR2 YYEEEE. CDR3 length: 15 amino acids. The DNA read from the CDR3 is TGTGCCAGCAGCTTGATACAGGGATACACCGGGGAG. It translates to CASSLIQGYTGE. The whole CDR3 is CASSLIQGYTGELFF.

As regards this clone: Sequencing ends 3 residues short of the CDR3 end; the germline J gene provides the rest. V gene TRBV6-4 combines with J gene TRBJ2-7; no definite D call. CDR3 length: 16 amino acids. The germline V gene has CDR1 MRHNA and CDR2 SNTAGT. Trimming shortened V by 4 bases and J by 1 base, and 17 bases separated the two germline ends. CDR3 bases read: TGTGCCAGCAGTGGCCTGACACCTATTACTTCCTACGAG. Translating gives CASSGLTPITSYE. The CDR3 as a whole reads CASSGLTPITSYEQYF.

Comment on this clone: The read ends 3 residues before the CDR3 terminus; that terminus is restored from the germline J gene. In the same sample, other DNA sequences code for this CDR3. This chain links TRBV6-7 with TRBJ1-3; D is ambiguous. TRBV6-7 is assigned to the ORF class and has an uncertain function. CDR3 length: 10 amino acids. V was clipped by 4 bases and J by 7 bases, with 2 bases between them. CDR3 protein: CASSSNTIYF. Partial CDR3 DNA: TGTGCCAGCAGTTCGAACACC.

Notes on this clone: The read terminates 3 residues before the CDR3 end, so the remaining end is supplied by the germline J gene. The V call is TRBV18, the J call TRBJ2-2; TRBD1 matches at 7 bases. Per the germline V gene, CDR1 is KGHSH and CDR2 is LQKENI. The J segment lost 0 bases and the V segment lost 5 bases, leaving 6 bases of the junction unmatched. The CDR3 length is 16 residues. CDR3: CASSSSGQTNTGELFF. The part of the CDR3 DNA that was read is TGTGCCAGCTCATCTTCGGGACAGACGAACACCGGGGAG.

Note on this clone: The sequenced fragment ends 3 residues before the CDR3 boundary, so the rest is inferred from the germline J gene. This chain uses TRBV6-2 or TRBV6-3 with TRBJ1-2; the D is unclear. The CDR3 extends over 13 amino acids. V was clipped by 6 bases and J by 5 bases, with 13 bases between them. Per the germline V gene, CDR1 is MNHEY and CDR2 is SVGEGT. Partial CDR3 DNA: TGTGCCAGCAGACCTTGGCGGGATTATGGC. It codes for CASRPWRDYG. The whole CDR3 sequence reads CASRPWRDYGYTF.

Partial CDR3 DNA: TGCGCCAGCAGCTTGGCCCCCGGGGAGGCCTACGAG. The encoded protein is CASSLAPGEAYE. The whole CDR3 is CASSLAPGEAYEQYF. The V and J genes are TRBV5-1 and TRBJ2-7, with D possibly matching TRBD2 (6 bases). The CDR3 goes on 3 residues after the read ends, and that part is filled in from the germline J gene. Germline CDR1 is SGHRS and CDR2 is YFSETQ. Trimming took off 0 bases at V and 2 bases at J, with 12 bases between the two ends. CDR3 length: 15 amino acids.

Points on this clone: The read terminates 3 residues ahead of where the CDR3 ends, so the germline J gene completes it. V is TRBV20-1 and J is TRBJ2-7; no reliable D call. Germline V gene data show CDR1 as DFQATT and CDR2 as SNEGSKA (reference sequence). The CDR3 runs 10 residues. V was pared by 3 bases and J by 6 bases, with 6 bases between. The CDR3 protein is CSARSGEQYF. The CDR3 DNA, read in part, is TGCAGTGCTAGGTCGGGCGAG.

In regard to this clone: The read terminates 3 residues ahead of where the CDR3 ends, so the germline J gene completes it. The chain carries TRBV2 and TRBJ2-3, with TRBD2 matching 10 bases. CDR3 length: 15 amino acids. From germline, CDR1 is SNHLY and CDR2 FYNNEI. J lost 5 bases, V lost 6 bases, and 8 bases had no gene match. This CDR3 reads CASRELAGSLDTQYF. The part of the CDR3 DNA that was read is TGTGCCAGCAGGGAACTAGCGGGGTCCCTAGATACG.

In the case of this clone: The CDR3 end is not reached by the read, which stops 3 residues before it; the germline J gene fills it in. J is TRBJ2-5 and V is TRBV20-1; 9 nucleotides agree with TRBD2. J was trimmed by 1 base and V by 3 bases; bases with no gene match: 3. CDR1 and CDR2 from the germline V gene are DFQATT and SNEGSKA (reference sequence). The CDR3 totals 14 residues. The CDR3 sequence is CSARAGGPQETQYF. CDR3 DNA (partial): TGCAGTGCTAGGGCGGGGGGGCCCCAAGAGACC.

Comment on this clone: The sequenced fragment ends 3 residues before the CDR3 boundary, so the rest is inferred from the germline J gene. The genes are TRBV6-2 or TRBV6-3 and TRBJ2-7; TRBD2 matches 8 bases. Germline values: CDR1 MNHEY, CDR2 SVGEGT. With V trimmed by 4 bases and J by 3 bases, 8 bases remained unmatched. The CDR3 runs to 15 residues. CDR3: CASSSVRGAHYEQYF. The sequenced part of the CDR3 DNA is TGTGCCAGCAGTTCGGTGCGGGGGGCCCACTACGAG.

In regard to this clone: The CDR3 extends 3 residues past the end of the read, so its final part is completed from the germline J gene. At the DNA level, this CDR3 is encoded by other sequences in the same sample as well. V is TRBV13 and J is TRBJ2-7; 8 positions agree with TRBD1. This CDR3 region has 15 residues. CDR1 is PRHDT, CDR2 FYEKMQ, per germline (reference sequence). V gave up 3 bases and J gave up 4 bases; unmatched junction bases: 8. CDR3 DNA, as far as it was read: TGTGCCAGCAGCTTCGGCAGGGGGCGAGTTTACGAG. Translating gives CASSFGRGRVYE. In full, the CDR3 reads CASSFGRGRVYEQYF.

A word on this clone: The sequenced fragment ends 3 residues before the CDR3 boundary, so the rest is inferred from the germline J gene. The V and J genes are TRBV19 and TRBJ1-1, with TRBD1 as a possible D gene (5 bases). Trimming cost V 7 bases and J 0 bases, with 12 bases left between them. Germline CDR1 LNHDA, CDR2 SQIVND (reference sequence). CDR3 length: 14 residues. The part of the CDR3 DNA that was read is TGTGCCAGTACCGCGGACAACATGAACACTGAA. Protein product: CASTADNMNTE. The whole CDR3 sequence is CASTADNMNTEAFF.

A word on this clone: The sequenced fragment ends 3 residues before the CDR3 boundary, so the rest is inferred from the germline J gene. This chain joins TRBV5-1 and TRBJ1-1; 8 positions agree with TRBD1. V shed 0 bases, J shed 4 bases, and the junction held 11 bases outside the gene matches. Germline CDR1 SGHRS, CDR2 YFSETQ. The CDR3 totals 17 residues. The CDR3 protein is CASSLGPDRVWGTEAFF. Incomplete CDR3 DNA: TGCGCCAGCAGCTTGGGCCCGGACAGGGTCTGGGGCACTGAA.

For this clone: The CDR3 is cut off 3 residues early in the read; its end comes from the germline J gene. The V call is TRBV18, the J call TRBJ1-2; no clear D. The germline gives CDR1 KGHSH, CDR2 LQKENI. The CDR3 is made up of 12 amino acids. The sequenced part of the CDR3 DNA is TGTGCCAGCTCACCACGAGCGGATACC. As protein: CASSPRADT. The full CDR3 is CASSPRADTYTF.

In the case of this clone: The CDR3 extends 3 residues past the end of the read, so its final part is completed from the germline J gene. The chain is built from TRBV9 and TRBJ1-1, with a possible D match to TRBD1 (6 bases). The CDR3 has 12 residues. CDR1 and CDR2 from the germline V gene are SGDLS and YYNGEE. V gave up 7 bases and J gave up 5 bases, with 12 bases separating them. The CDR3: CASQGRGTEAFF. The CDR3 DNA, read in part, is TGTGCCAGCCAGGGGAGGGGAACTGAA.

In the case of this clone: The read halts 3 residues ahead of the CDR3 end, with the missing end drawn from the germline J gene. The rearrangement uses TRBV11-2 and TRBJ1-3; TRBD1 might be the D (6 bases). The CDR3 runs 13 residues. Between the trimmed V and J ends, which lost 6 bases and 4 bases, there was a span of 10 bases. Germline CDR1 is SGHAT and CDR2 is FQNNGV. CDR3 bases read: TGTGCCAGCAGGCAGGGGAGCGGAAACACC. Translating gives CASRQGSGNT. The whole CDR3 sequence is CASRQGSGNTIYF.

Partial CDR3 DNA: TGCGCCAGCAGCCAGTCCTCCGGGGGGCGCGGGAAACTGGAGACC. Its protein product is CASSQSSGGRGKLET. The entire CDR3 protein reads CASSQSSGGRGKLETQYF. V gene TRBV4-1 combines with J gene TRBJ2-5; D possibly corresponds to TRBD2 (7 bases). The CDR3 end is not reached by the read, which stops 3 residues before it; the germline J gene fills it in. Trimming removed 3 bases at V and 5 bases at J, with 25 bases between. Germline loops: CDR1 MGHRA, CDR2 YSYEKL. This CDR3 is 18 amino acids long.